Reported below is one T cell receptor beta chain. The antigen remains undetermined. This record comes from a study of identifying expanded T cells in peripheral blood. Sequencing was performed with immunoSEQ multiplex PCR; in TCRdb, only in-frame clones are kept and a portion is missing. The table includes about 90,000 clones, around 85% detected once. Findings of the study overall: Over around two and four weeks, about 15 and 19 clones changed, versus around 1.1 between replicates. Two-week clone count variance significantly increased as total template count grew.

The CDR3 covers 14 residues. With 8 bases clipped from V and 2 bases from J, the junction kept 5 bases outside the gene matches. CDR1 and CDR2 (germline): SGHVS, FNYEAQ. Collection occurred without any documented infections or immune events in donors. The chain employs TRBV7-6 and TRBJ2-1; TRBD1 matches 8 bases. Sequenced input: blood. The clonotype was recovered from a person between 18 and 69 years old in good health. In nucleotides, the CDR3 is TGTGCCAGCGGGACAGGAGAGACCTACAATGAGCAGTTCTTC. It encodes CASGTGETYNEQFF.